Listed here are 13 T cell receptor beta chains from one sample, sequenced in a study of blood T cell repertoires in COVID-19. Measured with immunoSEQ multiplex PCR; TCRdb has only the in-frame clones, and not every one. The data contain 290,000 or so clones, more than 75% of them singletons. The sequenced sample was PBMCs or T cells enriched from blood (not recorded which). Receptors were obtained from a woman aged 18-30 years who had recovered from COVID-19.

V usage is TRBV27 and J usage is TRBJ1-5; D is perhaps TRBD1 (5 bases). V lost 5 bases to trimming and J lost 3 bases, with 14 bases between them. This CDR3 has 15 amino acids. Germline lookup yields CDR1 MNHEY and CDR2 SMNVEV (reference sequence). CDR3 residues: CASSPLGHFNQPQHF. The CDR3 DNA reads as TGTGCCAGCAGTCCCCTTGGACACTTCAATCAGCCCCAGCATTTT.

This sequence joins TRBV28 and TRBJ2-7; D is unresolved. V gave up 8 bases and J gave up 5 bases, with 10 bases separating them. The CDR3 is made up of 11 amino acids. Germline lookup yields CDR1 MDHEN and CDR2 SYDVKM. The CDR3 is CASVWLDEQYF. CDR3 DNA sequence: TGTGCCAGCGTGTGGTTAGACGAGCAGTACTTC.

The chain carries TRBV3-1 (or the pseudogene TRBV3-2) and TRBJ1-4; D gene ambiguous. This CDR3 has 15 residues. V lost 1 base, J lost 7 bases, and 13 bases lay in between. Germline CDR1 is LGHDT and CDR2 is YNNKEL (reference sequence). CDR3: CASSQGYGVVEKLFF. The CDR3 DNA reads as TGTGCCAGCAGCCAAGGGTACGGGGTTGTTGAAAAACTGTTTTTT.

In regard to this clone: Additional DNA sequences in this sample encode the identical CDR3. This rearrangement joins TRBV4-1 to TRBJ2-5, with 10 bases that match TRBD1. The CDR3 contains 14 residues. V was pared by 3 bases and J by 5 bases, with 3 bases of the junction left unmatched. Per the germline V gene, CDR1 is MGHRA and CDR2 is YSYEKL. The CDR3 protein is CASSQGQGRETQYF. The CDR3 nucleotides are TGCGCCAGCAGCCAGGGACAGGGGAGGGAGACCCAGTACTTC.

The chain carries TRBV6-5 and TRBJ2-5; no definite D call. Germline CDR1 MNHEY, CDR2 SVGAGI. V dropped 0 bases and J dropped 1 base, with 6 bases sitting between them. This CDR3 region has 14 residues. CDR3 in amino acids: CASSYSLSQETQYF. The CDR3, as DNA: TGTGCCAGCAGTTACTCGCTGAGCCAAGAGACCCAGTACTTC.

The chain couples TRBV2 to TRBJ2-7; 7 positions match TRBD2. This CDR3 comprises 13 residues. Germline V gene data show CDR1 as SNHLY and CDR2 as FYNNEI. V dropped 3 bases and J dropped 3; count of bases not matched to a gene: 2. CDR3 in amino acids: CASSERGSYEQYF. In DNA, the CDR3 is TGTGCCAGCAGTGAGCGGGGGAGCTACGAGCAGTACTTC.

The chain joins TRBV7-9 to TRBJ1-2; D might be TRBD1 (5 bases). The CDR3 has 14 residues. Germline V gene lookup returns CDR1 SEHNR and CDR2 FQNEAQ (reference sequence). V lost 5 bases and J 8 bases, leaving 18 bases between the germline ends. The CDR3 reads CASSALTGQTGYTF. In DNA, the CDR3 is TGTGCCAGCAGCGCCTTAACAGGTCAAACAGGCTACACCTTC.

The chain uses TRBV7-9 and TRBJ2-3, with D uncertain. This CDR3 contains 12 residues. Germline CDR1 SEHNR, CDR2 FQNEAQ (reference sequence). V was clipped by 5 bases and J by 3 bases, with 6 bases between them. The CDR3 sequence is CASSLSTDTQYF. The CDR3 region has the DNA TGTGCCAGCAGCCTATCGACAGATACGCAGTATTTT.

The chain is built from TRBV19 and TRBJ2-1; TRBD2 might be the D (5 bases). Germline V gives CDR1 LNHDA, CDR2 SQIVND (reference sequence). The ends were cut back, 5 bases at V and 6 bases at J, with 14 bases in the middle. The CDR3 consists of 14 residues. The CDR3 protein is CASSPQARGNEQFF. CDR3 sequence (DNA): TGTGCCAGTAGTCCCCAAGCCCGGGGCAATGAGCAGTTCTTC.

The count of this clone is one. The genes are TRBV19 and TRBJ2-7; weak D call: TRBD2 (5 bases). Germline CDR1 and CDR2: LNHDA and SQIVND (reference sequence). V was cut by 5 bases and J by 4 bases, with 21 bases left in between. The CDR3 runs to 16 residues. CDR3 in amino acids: CASSPTHGGGVYEQYF. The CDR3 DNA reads TGTGCCAGTAGTCCCACACATGGAGGTGGGGTTTACGAGCAGTACTTC.

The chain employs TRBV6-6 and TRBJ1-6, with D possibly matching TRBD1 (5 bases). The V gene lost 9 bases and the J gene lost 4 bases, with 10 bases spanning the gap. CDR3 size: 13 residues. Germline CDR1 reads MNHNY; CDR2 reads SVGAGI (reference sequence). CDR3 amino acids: CASSRGYNSPLHF. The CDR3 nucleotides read TGTGCCAGTTCTCGGGGGTATAATTCACCCCTCCACTTT.

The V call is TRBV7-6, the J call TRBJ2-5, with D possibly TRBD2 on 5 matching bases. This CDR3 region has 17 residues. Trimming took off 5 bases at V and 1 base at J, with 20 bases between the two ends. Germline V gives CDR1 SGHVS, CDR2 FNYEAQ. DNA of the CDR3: TGTGCCAGCAGCCAACGTTTCCGAACGGAGGTCCAAGAGACCCAGTACTTC. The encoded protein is CASSQRFRTEVQETQYF.

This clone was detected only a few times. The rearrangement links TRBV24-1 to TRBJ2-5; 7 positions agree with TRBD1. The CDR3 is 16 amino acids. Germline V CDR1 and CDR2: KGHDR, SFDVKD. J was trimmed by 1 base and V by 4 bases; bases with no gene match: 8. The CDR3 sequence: CATSDQDRTGQETQYF. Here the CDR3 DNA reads TGTGCCACCAGTGACCAGGATCGGACAGGCCAAGAGACCCAGTACTTC.